This T cell receptor beta chain was found in a study of blood T cell repertoires in COVID-19. Study context: PBMCs, B-cell-depleted T cells, or T cells provided the cDNA or gDNA that made up the material.

The method was immunoSEQ multiplex PCR; TCRdb's version includes in-frame clones alone and lacks a portion of them. The sample consists of 250,000 to 300,000 clones, approximately 91% of them appearing once. The study drew participants aged about 18 to 95 years from about two dozen US areas. Categorization into cohorts depended on clinical history that participants reported. Germline assignment: CDR1 SEHNR and CDR2 FQNEAQ (reference sequence). This CDR3 is built from 16 residues. The junction had 2 bases not matched to a gene; V was cut back by 1 base and J by 1 base. The specimen sequenced was PBMCs or T cells enriched from blood (not recorded which). The chain has TRBV7-9 and TRBJ2-2; 8 bases are a match to TRBD1. The TCR was taken from a woman in her forties with acute COVID-19. CDR3 in amino acids: CASSLDTGGNTGELFF. Here the CDR3 DNA reads TGTGCCAGCAGCTTAGACACAGGGGGGAACACCGGGGAGCTGTTTTTT.